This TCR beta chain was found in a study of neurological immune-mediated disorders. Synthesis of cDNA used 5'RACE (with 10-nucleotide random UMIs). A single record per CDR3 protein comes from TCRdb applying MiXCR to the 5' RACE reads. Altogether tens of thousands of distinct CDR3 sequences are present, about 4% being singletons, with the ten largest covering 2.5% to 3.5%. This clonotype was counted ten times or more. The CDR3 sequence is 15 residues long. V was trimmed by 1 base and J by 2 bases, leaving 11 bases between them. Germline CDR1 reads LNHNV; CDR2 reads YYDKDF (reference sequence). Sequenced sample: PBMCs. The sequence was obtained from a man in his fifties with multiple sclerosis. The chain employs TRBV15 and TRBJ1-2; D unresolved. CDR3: CATSRVGLLNYGYTF. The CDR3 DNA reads TGTGCCACCAGCAGAGTGGGCCTCCTAAACTATGGCTACACCTTC.